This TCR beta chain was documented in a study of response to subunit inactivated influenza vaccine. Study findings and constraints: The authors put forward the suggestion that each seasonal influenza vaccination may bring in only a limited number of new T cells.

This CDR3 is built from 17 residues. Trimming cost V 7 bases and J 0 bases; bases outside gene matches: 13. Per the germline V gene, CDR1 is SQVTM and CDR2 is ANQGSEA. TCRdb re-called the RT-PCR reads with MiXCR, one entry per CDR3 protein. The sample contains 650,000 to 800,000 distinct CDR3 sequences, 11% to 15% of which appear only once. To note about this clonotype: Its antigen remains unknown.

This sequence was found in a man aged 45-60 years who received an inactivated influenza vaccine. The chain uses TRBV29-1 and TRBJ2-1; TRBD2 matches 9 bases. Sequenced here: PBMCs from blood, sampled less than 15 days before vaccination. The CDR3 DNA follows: TGCAGCGCCCGCACAGCGGGAGGTCGAAGCTCCTACAATGAGCAGTTCTTC. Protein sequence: CSARTAGGRSSYNEQFF.